These 11 T cell receptor beta chains originate from one sample sequenced in a study of CD4 T cell repertoires in COVID-19. TCRdb keeps only in-frame clones here, not all; method: immunoSEQ multiplex PCR. The sample holds thousands of clones; approximately 80% are singletons and the top ten take roughly 2.1%. No culture step preceded sequencing of the ex vivo isolated memory T cells. The sequences come from effector memory CD4+ T cells from blood, collected before the COVID-19 pandemic. All receptors come from a human donor who had COVID-19.

This sequence joins TRBV2 and TRBJ1-4; D is perhaps TRBD1 (5 bases). The CDR3 runs 11 residues. Trimming took off 4 bases at V and 13 bases at J, with 10 bases between the two ends. Germline values: CDR1 SNHLY, CDR2 FYNNEI. CDR3 sequence reads: CASSVGGRLFF. The CDR3 DNA follows: TGTGCCAGCAGTGTCGGGGGTAGACTGTTTTTT.

The chain joins TRBV5-6 to TRBJ1-6, with 7 bases identical to TRBD1. After removal of 0 bases from V and 7 bases from J, the junction contained 4 bases not matched to a gene. CDR3 length equals 15 residues. The germline CDR1 and CDR2 sequences are SGHDT and YYEEEE. In DNA, the CDR3 is TGTGCCAGCAGCTTGGGCCCAGGGGGAAATTCACCCCTCCACTTT. Translated, it gives CASSLGPGGNSPLHF.

This chain links TRBV5-8 with TRBJ1-2; tentatively, D is TRBD1 (5 bases). V shed 2 bases and J shed 6 bases, with 11 bases lying between them. In germline, CDR1 is SGHTS, CDR2 YDEGEE. CDR3 length: 13 amino acids. CDR3 nucleotide sequence: TGTGCCAGCAGCTTAACAGGATCCGATGGCTACACCTTC. Protein product: CASSLTGSDGYTF.

As to this clone: A junction end diverges from the germline sequence, so it may reflect a read error. This sequence joins TRBV19 and TRBJ2-1; the match to TRBD2 covers 13 bases. CDR1 and CDR2 from the germline V gene are LNHDA and SQIVND (reference sequence). This CDR3 comprises 15 residues. The CDR3: CASSIGLAGVGEQLF. In DNA form, the CDR3 reads TGTGCCAGTAGTATTGGACTAGCGGGAGTTGGTGAGCAGCTCTTC.

The chain joins TRBV7-8 to TRBJ2-5; possible D gene TRBD2, 7 bases. Trimming stripped 8 bases from V and 2 bases from J, with 15 bases between. CDR1 and CDR2 (germline): SGHVS, FQNEAQ. The CDR3 loop spans 14 amino acids. CDR3 DNA: TGTGCCAGCTGTCGGGGAGGGGGTCAAGAGACCCAGTACTTC. It encodes CASCRGGGQETQYF. Filled out from reference TRBV7-8 and TRBJ2-5, the complete variable domain reads GAGVSQSPRYKVAKRGQDVALRCDPISGHVSLFWYQQALGQGPEFLTYFQNEAQLDKSGLPSDRFFAERPEGSVSTLKIQRTQQEDSAVYLCASCRGGGQETQYFGPGTRLLVL.

J is TRBJ1-2 and V is TRBV18; tentatively, D is TRBD1 (6 bases). In germline, CDR1 is KGHSH, CDR2 LQKENI. Trimming removed 3 bases from V and 8 bases from J, with 16 bases in between. The CDR3 covers 14 residues. The CDR3 is CASSPDSDVAGYTF. The CDR3 DNA is TGTGCCAGCTCACCGGACAGCGACGTAGCGGGCTACACCTTC.

The V gene is TRBV5-1, the J gene TRBJ2-3; 11 nucleotides line up with TRBD2. CDR1 and CDR2 (germline): SGHRS, YFSETQ. After removal of 0 bases from V and 4 bases from J, the junction contained 1 base not matched to a gene. The CDR3 runs to 15 residues. The CDR3, as DNA: TGCGCCAGCAGCTTGGGTAGCGGGGGGGCAGATACGCAGTATTTT. Protein: CASSLGSGGADTQYF. Combining the CDR3 with reference TRBV5-1 and TRBJ2-3 gives the whole variable domain KAGVTQTPRYLIKTRGQQVTLSCSPISGHRSVSWYQQTPGQGLQFLFEYFSETQRNKGNFPGRFSGRQFSNSRSEMNVSTLELGDSALYLCASSLGSGGADTQYFGPGTRLTVL.

This clone has a single count. CDR3 in amino acids: CAYDFDSKAFF. CDR3 coding DNA: TGTGCCTATGACTTCGACAGTAAAGCTTTCTTT. This chain links TRBV30 with TRBJ1-1, with a possible D match to TRBD1 (5 bases). The length of the CDR3 is 11 residues. In germline, CDR1 is GTSNPN, CDR2 SVGIG (reference sequence). Trimming cost V 7 bases and J 9 bases, with 15 bases left between them.

For the CDR3, the DNA is TGTGCCAGCAGTGCTCCTGACAGGGGCAGGGGCGGGGAGCTGTTTTTT. This codes for CASSAPDRGRGGELFF. The chain has TRBV6-6 and TRBJ2-2, with 8 positions matching TRBD1. J was trimmed by 7 bases and V by 5 bases; bases with no gene match: 12. Germline loops: CDR1 MNHNY, CDR2 SVGAGI (reference sequence). The CDR3 is 16 residues long.

V usage is TRBV29-1 and J usage is TRBJ1-3; D is ambiguous. The CDR3 spans 15 residues. V was cut by 0 bases and J by 3 bases, with 12 bases left in between. CDR1 is SQVTM, CDR2 ANQGSEA, per germline. Here the CDR3 reads CSVEDLRKFGNTIYF. The CDR3 bases are TGCAGCGTTGAAGATCTAAGAAAGTTTGGAAACACCATATATTTT.

This chain connects TRBV5-1 to TRBJ2-1, with D hard to call. The CDR3 extends over 15 amino acids. Germline lookup yields CDR1 SGHRS and CDR2 YFSETQ. V gave up 4 bases and J gave up 1 base, with 12 bases separating them. The CDR3 reads CASSLSTTSYNEQFF. The DNA for the CDR3 is TGCGCCAGCAGCCTTTCCACCACATCCTACAATGAGCAGTTCTTC.